This T cell receptor (beta chain) derives from a study of PD-L1 blockade in urothelial cancer. Across the whole study: At some point between 2012 and 2014, patients got going on atezolizumab, taking 1,200 mg intravenously every 3 weeks. Prior regimens of chemotherapy numbered 0 to 3 per patient. Study-wide results and caveats: Pretreatment TCR clonality in blood under the median foretold superior survival.

Germline V gene data show CDR1 as PRHDT and CDR2 as FYEKMQ (reference sequence). V was trimmed by 4 bases and J by 3 bases, leaving 13 bases between them. The CDR3 runs 14 residues. A few counts support this clone. The antigen is unknown. Here immunoSEQ multiplex PCR was the method, and the copy in TCRdb shows in-frame clones only, minus some. The repertoire holds tens of thousands of clones, around 80% seen once, with 4% to 6% in the top ten. The genes are TRBV13 and TRBJ2-7; weak D call: TRBD2 (5 bases). The source of this sequence is a man between 65 and 85 years old with urothelial cancer. Sequencing used PBMCs, obtained around atezolizumab (anti-PD-L1) treatment. The CDR3 bases are TGTGCCAGCAGCTCCCGGACTGATCACTACGAGCAGTACTTC. It is translated as CASSSRTDHYEQYF. The full variable domain, its missing parts supplied by reference TRBV13 and TRBJ2-7, is AAGVIQSPRHLIKEKRETATLKCYPIPRHDTVYWYQQGPGQDPQFLISFYEKMQSDKGSIPDRFSAQQFSDYHSELNMSSLELGDSALYFCASSSRTDHYEQYFGPGTRLTVT.